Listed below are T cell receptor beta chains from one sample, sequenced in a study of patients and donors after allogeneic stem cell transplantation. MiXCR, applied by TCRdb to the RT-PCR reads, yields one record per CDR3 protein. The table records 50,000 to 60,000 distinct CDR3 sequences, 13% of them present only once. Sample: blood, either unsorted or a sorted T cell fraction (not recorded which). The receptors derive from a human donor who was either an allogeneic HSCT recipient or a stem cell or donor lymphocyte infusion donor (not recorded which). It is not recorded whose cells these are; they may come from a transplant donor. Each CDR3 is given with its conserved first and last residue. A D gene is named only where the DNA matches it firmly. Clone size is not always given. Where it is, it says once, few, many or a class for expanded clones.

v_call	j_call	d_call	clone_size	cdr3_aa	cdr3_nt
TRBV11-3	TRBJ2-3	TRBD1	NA	CASSFDRGPTDTQYF	TGTGCCAGCAGCTTCGACAGGGGGCCCACAGATACGCAGTATTTT
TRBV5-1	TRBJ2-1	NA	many	CASSISGSLYNEQFF	TGCGCCAGCAGCATTTCAGGGTCCCTCTACAATGAGCAGTTCTTC
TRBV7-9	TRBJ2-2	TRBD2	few	CASSLDLRLAENTGELFF	TGTGCCAGCAGCTTAGATCTACGTCTAGCGGAGAACACCGGGGAGCTGTTTTTT
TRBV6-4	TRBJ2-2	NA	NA	CASSLNSDANTGELFF	TGTGCCAGCTCCCTCAATAGCGACGCGAACACCGGGGAGCTGTTTTTT
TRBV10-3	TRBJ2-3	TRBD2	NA	CAISLGTSGGVRDTQYF	TGTGCCATCAGTTTGGGAACCTCGGGAGGGGTCCGGGATACGCAGTATTTT
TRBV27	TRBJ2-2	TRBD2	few	CASSGASGFTGELFF	TGTGCCAGCAGTGGGGCTAGCGGATTCACCGGGGAGCTGTTTTTT
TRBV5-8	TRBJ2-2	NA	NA	CASSPANTGELFF	TGTGCCAGCAGCCCAGCGAACACCGGGGAGCTGTTTTTT
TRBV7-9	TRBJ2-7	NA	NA	CASSLVAVPYEQYF	TGTGCCAGCAGCTTAGTAGCAGTACCCTACGAGCAGTACTTC
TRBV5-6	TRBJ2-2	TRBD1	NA	CASSLGQGANTGELFF	TGTGCCAGCAGCTTGGGACAGGGGGCGAACACCGGGGAGCTGTTTTTT
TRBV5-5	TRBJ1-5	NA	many	CASSARDREYSNQPQHF	TGTGCCAGCAGCGCCCGGGACCGAGAGTATAGCAATCAGCCCCAGCATTTT
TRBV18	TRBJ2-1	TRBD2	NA	CASSPGAGGPYNEQFF	TGTGCCAGCTCACCTGGAGCGGGAGGGCCCTACAATGAGCAGTTCTTC
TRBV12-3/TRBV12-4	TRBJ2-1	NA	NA	CASSFRTEQFF	TGTGCCAGCAGTTTCCGGACTGAGCAGTTCTTC
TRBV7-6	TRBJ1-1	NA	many	CASSLTTGNTEAFF	TGTGCCAGCAGCTTAACTACAGGGAACACTGAAGCTTTCTTT
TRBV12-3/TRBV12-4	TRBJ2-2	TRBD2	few	CASRGRATGELFF	TGTGCCAGCAGGGGGAGGGCCACCGGGGAGCTGTTTTTT
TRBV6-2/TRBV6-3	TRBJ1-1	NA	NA	CASSQTQGPSTEAFF	TGTGCCAGCAGTCAAACCCAGGGCCCGAGCACTGAAGCTTTCTTT
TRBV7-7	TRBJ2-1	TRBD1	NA	CASSLVQGAQDNEQFF	TGTGCTAGCAGCTTAGTACAGGGGGCTCAGGACAATGAGCAGTTCTTC
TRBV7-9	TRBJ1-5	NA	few	CASSLGIQPQHF	TGTGCCAGCAGCTTAGGAATACAGCCCCAGCATTTT
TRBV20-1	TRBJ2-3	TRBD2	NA	CSASGLAARTDTQYF	TGCAGTGCTTCAGGACTAGCTGCTCGCACAGATACGCAGTATTTT
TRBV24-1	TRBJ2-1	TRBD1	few	CATRDRGTSDEQFF	TGTGCCACCAGGGACAGGGGGACGTCGGATGAGCAGTTCTTC
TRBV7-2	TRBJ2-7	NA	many	CASSRGVPDLDDF	TGTGCCAGCAGCCGAGGGGTTCCAGACCTCGACGACTTC
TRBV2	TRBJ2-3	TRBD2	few	CASSQEASGRAGDTQYF	TGTGCCAGCAGTCAAGAGGCTAGCGGGAGGGCGGGAGATACGCAGTATTTT
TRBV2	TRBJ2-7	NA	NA	CASTAKDRAYEQYF	TGTGCCAGCACTGCGAAGGACAGAGCCTACGAGCAGTACTTC
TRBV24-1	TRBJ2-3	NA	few	CATSVMGESSDTQYF	TGTGCCACCAGTGTTATGGGGGAGAGTTCAGATACGCAGTATTTT
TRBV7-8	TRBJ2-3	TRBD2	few	CASSLVNSGGYTDTQYF	TGTGCCAGCAGCTTAGTAAACTCGGGGGGTTACACAGATACGCAGTATTTT